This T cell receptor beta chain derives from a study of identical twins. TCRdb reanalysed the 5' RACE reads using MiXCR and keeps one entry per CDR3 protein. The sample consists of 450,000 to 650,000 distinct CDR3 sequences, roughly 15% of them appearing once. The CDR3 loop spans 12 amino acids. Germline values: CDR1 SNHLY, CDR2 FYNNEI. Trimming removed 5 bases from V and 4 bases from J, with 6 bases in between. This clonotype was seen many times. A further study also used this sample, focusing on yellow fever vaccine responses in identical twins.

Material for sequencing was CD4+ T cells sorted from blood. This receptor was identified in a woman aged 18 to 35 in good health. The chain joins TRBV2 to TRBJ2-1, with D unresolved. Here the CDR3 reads CASSPQYNEQFF. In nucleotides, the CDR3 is TGTGCCAGCAGTCCTCAGTACAATGAGCAGTTCTTC. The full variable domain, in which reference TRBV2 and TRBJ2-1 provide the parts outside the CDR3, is EPEVTQTPSHQVTQMGQEVILRCVPISNHLYFYWYRQILGQKVEFLVSFYNNEISEKSEIFDDQFSVERPDGSNFTLKIRSTKLEDSAMYFCASSPQYNEQFFGPGTRLTVL.